This T cell receptor (beta chain) was retrieved from a study of regulatory and conventional T cells in RAG deficiency. Study-level results: Control T-cell subsets had markedly higher Shannon entropy and lower Simpson indices than RAG-deficient patients. Shorter CDR3s in all patient subsets; >90% Treg-Tconv overlap in Omenn.

In germline, CDR1 is SEHNR, CDR2 FQNEAQ (reference sequence). Trimming removed 2 bases at V and 6 bases at J, with 13 bases between. This CDR3 region has 14 residues. Some clones are missing from TCRdb's copy, which holds only in-frame ones; the method was immunoSEQ multiplex PCR. The table includes 25,000 to 35,000 clones, around 89% detected once. As for this clone: What it binds is not known.

This sample also appeared in a second study, on regulatory T cells. That report adds: The primer mix had 52 TRBV and 13 TRBJ primers. Skewed V and J usage and few unique V-J pairs marked patient repertoires, most in Tregs.

The chain uses TRBV7-9 and TRBJ1-2, with D perhaps TRBD1 (5 bases). The material sequenced was CD8+ T cells sorted from blood. The TCR was taken from a human donor in good health. CDR3 sequence reads: CASSLSLGDDGYTF. The CDR3 DNA sequence: TGTGCCAGCAGCTTATCTTTAGGGGACGATGGCTACACCTTC. The variable domain in full, with the rest retrieved from reference TRBV7-9 and TRBJ1-2, is DTGVSQNPRHKITKRGQNVTFRCDPISEHNRLYWYRQTLGQGPEFLTYFQNEAQLEKSRLLSDRFSAERPKGSFSTLEIQRTEQGDSAMYLCASSLSLGDDGYTFGSGTRLTVV.